This entry describes one TCR beta chain. The time point: persistent/refractory GD, antithyroid drugs over 5 years with positive TRAb. TCR sequences were obtained from RNA taken from PBMCs. The sample is drawn from a study of regulatory T cells in long-lasting Graves disease. Building the TCR beta libraries relied on iRepertoire HTBI primers, and CDR3 regions underwent Arm-PCR. TCRdb fed the multiplex PCR reads into MiXCR, producing one record per CDR3 protein. The sample includes about 470,000 distinct CDR3 sequences, 20% of them seen just once. The starting material was peripheral blood mononuclear cells (PBMCs), obtained when the disease was refractory, from a patient treated with antithyroid drugs. This receptor was identified in a female donor with Graves disease.

The CDR3: CATREGTEAFF. In nucleotides, the CDR3 is TGTGCCACCAGGGAGGGGACTGAAGCTTTCTTT. V is TRBV24-1 and J is TRBJ1-1, with D perhaps matching TRBD1 (5 bases). This CDR3 region has 11 residues. Germline CDR1 is KGHDR and CDR2 is SFDVKD. Trimming pared 7 bases from V and 5 bases from J, leaving 7 bases between.